The 18 T cell receptor beta chains listed next were all sequenced from one sample in a study of shared clonotypes between healthy human individuals. Produced via immunoSEQ multiplex PCR; TCRdb's table is partial and in-frame only. The sample holds 560,000 or so clones, roughly 95% seen once. Naive CD8 populations comprised CD45RO-negative cells positively selected for CCR7, excluding terminally differentiated effector memory CD45RA+ cells. The source material was naive CD8+ T cells sorted from blood. These receptors were taken from a woman aged 25-40 years in good health.

The chain joins TRBV14 to TRBJ2-1, with TRBD2 matching over 7 bases. Germline V lookup: CDR1 SGHDN, CDR2 FVKESK. The trim removed 2 bases at V and 5 bases at J, leaving 12 bases unmatched. The CDR3 has 17 residues. CDR3 in DNA: TGTGCCAGCAGCCAAATGGCGGGGGAAGGTGTCCACAATGAGCAGTTCTTC. Translating it yields CASSQMAGEGVHNEQFF.

The chain employs TRBV2 and TRBJ2-1, with TRBD1 matching 8 bases. The CDR3 consists of 16 residues. Germline-derived CDR1 and CDR2 are SNHLY and FYNNEI. V was pared by 1 base and J by 8 bases, with 10 bases of the junction left unmatched. The CDR3 DNA reads as TGTGCCAGCAGTGAAGTCTTGGACAGGGCATTCGATGAGCAGTTCTTC. Translation gives CASSEVLDRAFDEQFF.

The J gene is TRBJ2-5, the V gene TRBV7-9, with 12 bases that match TRBD2. CDR3 length equals 16 residues. The ends lost 5 bases at V and 2 bases at J; junction bases unmatched: 6. Germline V gene lookup returns CDR1 SEHNR and CDR2 FQNEAQ (reference sequence). Here the CDR3 DNA reads TGTGCCAGCAGCCTGGGGACTAGCGGGTTTCAAGAGACCCAGTACTTC. It translates to CASSLGTSGFQETQYF.

This sequence joins TRBV5-6 and TRBJ1-4; no clear D gene. CDR1 is SGHDT and CDR2 is YYEEEE in the germline V gene. Deletions cut 1 base from V and 2 bases from J, with 9 bases between. The CDR3 contains 15 residues. CDR3 in amino acids: CASSLLERTNEKLFF. The DNA for the CDR3 is TGTGCCAGCAGCTTGCTTGAGAGGACTAATGAAAAACTGTTTTTT.

This sequence joins TRBV21-1 and TRBJ1-2. TRBV21-1 has pseudogene status. The CDR3 is made up of 18 amino acids. CDR3 sequence reads: CASSKVRQIPSMVSGYTF. The DNA of the CDR3 is TGTGCCAGCAGCAAAGTTAGGCAGATACCTTCTATGGTGTCCGGCTACACCTTC.

The chain is built from TRBV7-8 and TRBJ1-2; D is unclear. V lost 1 base and J 4 bases, leaving 10 bases between the germline ends. Germline V gene sequence: CDR1 SGHVS, CDR2 FQNEAQ. This CDR3 spans 14 amino acids. This chain's CDR3 is CASSLEGYTYGYTF. The CDR3 DNA reads TGTGCCAGCAGCTTAGAGGGCTATACCTATGGCTACACCTTC. Together with reference TRBV7-8 and TRBJ1-2, the CDR3 gives the full variable domain: GAGVSQSPRYKVAKRGQDVALRCDPISGHVSLFWYQQALGQGPEFLTYFQNEAQLDKSGLPSDRFFAERPEGSVSTLKIQRTQQEDSAVYLCASSLEGYTYGYTFGSGTRLTVV.

About this clone itself: Other DNA sequences within the sample encode an identical CDR3. DNA of the CDR3: TGTGCCAGCAGCGCACAGGGGGCCGGCAATCAGCCCCAGCATTTT. This sequence encodes CASSAQGAGNQPQHF. The chain has TRBV7-9 and TRBJ1-5; 9 positions match TRBD1. Germline assignment: CDR1 SEHNR and CDR2 FQNEAQ (reference sequence). CDR3 size: 15 residues. The V segment lost 5 bases and the J segment 2 bases; nucleotides outside the gene matches: 4. The whole variable domain, remainder taken from reference TRBV7-9 and TRBJ1-5, is DTGVSQNPRHKITKRGQNVTFRCDPISEHNRLYWYRQTLGQGPEFLTYFQNEAQLEKSRLLSDRFSAERPKGSFSTLEIQRTEQGDSAMYLCASSAQGAGNQPQHFGDGTRLSIL.

On this clone: The junction shows a germline mismatch at one end, possibly a read error. The CDR3 nucleotides are TGTGCTTGGAGTGTAGGGGATGGCAATGAGCAGTTCTTC. Translated: CAWSVGDGNEQFF. This chain connects TRBV30 to TRBJ2-1; possibly TRBD1 for D (5 bases). Germline V gene lookup returns CDR1 GTSNPN and CDR2 SVGIG (reference sequence). The CDR3 has 13 residues.

The gene calls are TRBV9 and TRBJ2-7; TRBD2 might be the D (5 bases). V shed 2 bases and J shed 0 bases, with 15 bases lying between them. CDR3 length: 16 amino acids. From germline, CDR1 is SGDLS and CDR2 YYNGEE. The CDR3 here is CASSVTADPTSYEQYF. The CDR3 coding sequence is TGTGCCAGCAGCGTTACAGCGGACCCCACCTCCTACGAGCAGTACTTC. Drawing the rest from reference TRBV9 and TRBJ2-7, the complete variable domain is DSGVTQTPKHLITATGQRVTLRCSPRSGDLSVYWYQQSLDQGLQFLIQYYNGEERAKGNILERFSAQQFPDLHSELNLSSLELGDSALYFCASSVTADPTSYEQYFGPGTRLTVT.

This chain uses TRBV6-1 with TRBJ2-4, with D maybe TRBD1 (5 bases). The CDR3 extends over 16 amino acids. Trimming removed 0 bases from V and 4 bases from J, with 13 bases in between. CDR1 MNHNS and CDR2 SASEGT come from the germline V gene. CDR3 DNA: TGTGCCAGCAGTGAAGCGCAGGCAGGGCTAAAAAACATTCAGTACTTC. The encoded protein is CASSEAQAGLKNIQYF.

This clone was counted a single time. The V gene is TRBV5-4, the J gene TRBJ2-1, with TRBD2 matching over 15 bases. Looked up from germline, CDR1 is SGHNT and CDR2 is YYREEE (reference sequence). Trimming removed 4 bases from V and 4 bases from J; junction bases left unmatched: 3. This CDR3 is built from 16 residues. CDR3 region: CASSGGLAGGYNEQFF. In nucleotides, the CDR3 is TGTGCCAGCAGCGGGGGACTAGCGGGAGGTTACAATGAGCAGTTCTTC. Full variable domain (outside the CDR3, taken from reference TRBV5-4 and TRBJ2-1): ETGVTQSPTHLIKTRGQQVTLRCSSQSGHNTVSWYQQALGQGPQFIFQYYREEENGRGNFPPRFSGLQFPNYSSELNVNALELDDSALYLCASSGGLAGGYNEQFFGPGTRLTVL.

V is TRBV29-1 and J is TRBJ1-1, with D unresolved. Trimming took 6 bases from V and 5 from J, leaving 13 bases between them. Germline V CDR1 and CDR2: SQVTM, ANQGSEA. This CDR3 is built from 12 residues. CDR3 in DNA: TGCAGCGTCACGGAAGTGGGAACTGAAGCTTTCTTT. Translated: CSVTEVGTEAFF.

The rearrangement joins TRBV2 to TRBJ2-2; maybe TRBD2 (5 bases). With 8 bases removed from V and 6 bases from J, the gap between germline ends came to 10 bases. The CDR3 length is 12 residues. CDR1 and CDR2 from the germline V gene are SNHLY and FYNNEI. DNA for the CDR3: TGTGCCAGCGGAGGATTAGCCGGGGAGCTGTTTTTT. Amino acids: CASGGLAGELFF.

V usage is TRBV5-4 and J usage is TRBJ2-2, with D possibly being TRBD1 (6 bases). Germline V CDR1 and CDR2: SGHNT, YYREEE (reference sequence). The CDR3 contains 13 residues. The V end was cut by 4 bases, the J end by 6 bases, with 10 bases between. The CDR3: CASSQTGAGELFF. For the CDR3, the DNA is TGTGCCAGCAGCCAGACAGGCGCCGGGGAGCTGTTTTTT. Variable domain in full (rest from reference TRBV5-4 and TRBJ2-2): ETGVTQSPTHLIKTRGQQVTLRCSSQSGHNTVSWYQQALGQGPQFIFQYYREEENGRGNFPPRFSGLQFPNYSSELNVNALELDDSALYLCASSQTGAGELFFGEGSRLTVL.

The chain couples TRBV5-4 to TRBJ2-7; 10 bases are shared with TRBD1. V dropped 4 bases and J dropped 5; count of bases not matched to a gene: 12. This CDR3 has 16 residues. Germline V gene sequence: CDR1 SGHNT, CDR2 YYREEE (reference sequence). The CDR3 sequence: CASSDPGTGDWNEQYF. CDR3 sequence (DNA): TGTGCCAGCAGCGACCCGGGGACAGGGGATTGGAACGAGCAGTACTTC.

J is TRBJ2-4 and V is TRBV5-4, with 8 bases lining up with TRBD1. This CDR3 is 14 amino acids long. Per the germline V gene, CDR1 is SGHNT and CDR2 is YYREEE (reference sequence). After removal of 2 bases from V and 5 bases from J, the junction contained 3 bases not matched to a gene. The CDR3 protein is CASSFRGPENIQYF. In DNA form, the CDR3 reads TGTGCCAGCAGCTTCAGGGGGCCCGAAAACATTCAGTACTTC. Based on the CDR3 plus reference TRBV5-4 and TRBJ2-4, the full variable domain is ETGVTQSPTHLIKTRGQQVTLRCSSQSGHNTVSWYQQALGQGPQFIFQYYREEENGRGNFPPRFSGLQFPNYSSELNVNALELDDSALYLCASSFRGPENIQYFGAGTRLSVL.

The rearrangement joins TRBV14 to TRBJ2-1; D tentatively fits TRBD1 or TRBD2 (5 bases each). Trimming stripped 5 bases from V and 6 bases from J, with 11 bases between. The V gene's germline CDR1 is SGHDN and CDR2 FVKESK. The CDR3 runs 13 residues. The CDR3 loop reads CASSATRGNEQFF. As DNA, the CDR3 is TGTGCCAGCAGCGCTACTAGGGGCAATGAGCAGTTCTTC. The full variable domain, completed using reference TRBV14 and TRBJ2-1, is EAGVTQFPSHSVIEKGQTVTLRCDPISGHDNLYWYRRVMGKEIKFLLHFVKESKQDESGMPNNRFLAERTGGTYSTLKVQPAELEDSGVYFCASSATRGNEQFFGPGTRLTVL.

The table lists this clone with a count of one. The chain combines TRBV13 with TRBJ2-3; tentatively, D is TRBD1 or TRBD2 (5 bases each). Trimming removed 3 bases from V and 5 bases from J, with 12 bases in between. The CDR3 extends over 14 amino acids. CDR1 is PRHDT and CDR2 is FYEKMQ in the germline V gene (reference sequence). The CDR3 DNA follows: TGTGCCAGCAGCTTCGGGGACCTAGGAGATACGCAGTATTTT. It codes for CASSFGDLGDTQYF. Using reference TRBV13 and TRBJ2-3 for the parts outside the CDR3, the full variable domain is AAGVIQSPRHLIKEKRETATLKCYPIPRHDTVYWYQQGPGQDPQFLISFYEKMQSDKGSIPDRFSAQQFSDYHSELNMSSLELGDSALYFCASSFGDLGDTQYFGPGTRLTVL.